A selection of T cell receptor beta chains follows, all from one sample in a study of blood T cell repertoires in COVID-19. Profiled with immunoSEQ multiplex PCR; TCRdb holds only in-frame clones, not every one. The sample includes about 53,000 clones, roughly 90% of them seen just once. Material for sequencing was peripheral blood. These receptors originate from a man of 80 years or more with acute or convalescent COVID-19. The CDR3 runs from the conserved cysteine through the conserved F or W. A D gene is named only where the DNA matches it firmly. The size field is filled for only some rows; it gives once, few, many or a size class.

j_call clone_size v_call d_call cdr3_nt cdr3_aa
TRBJ2-7 few TRBV5-6 - TGTGCCAGCAGCTGGGCCAGGGGCAACGAGCAGTACTTC CASSWARGNEQYF
TRBJ2-1 - TRBV5-1 TRBD2 TGCGCCAGCAGCTTAAGGGCGGGGGCCTACAATGAGCAGTTCTTC CASSLRAGAYNEQFF
TRBJ2-2 - TRBV5-1 TRBD2 TGCGCCAGCAGTGGGACTAGCGGGGGAGCTGGCGGGGAGCTGTTTTTT CASSGTSGGAGGELFF
TRBJ2-1 - TRBV27 TRBD1 TGTGCCAGCAGTTCCTACTCCCCAGGGGGCGAGTACAATGAGCAGTTCTTC CASSSYSPGGEYNEQFF
TRBJ2-1 - TRBV19 - TGTGCCAGTAGTGATCTGCAGGGCAATGAGCAGTTCTTC CASSDLQGNEQFF
TRBJ1-2 - TRBV29-1 TRBD1 TGCAGCGTCCATGCCGGGACAGGGTTTGGCTACACCTTC CSVHAGTGFGYTF
TRBJ1-2 - TRBV7-8 - TGTGCCAGCAGCCCGGACAGCTCCTATGGCTACACCTTC CASSPDSSYGYTF
TRBJ1-5 - TRBV6-6 TRBD1 TGTGCCAGCAGTCCCGGACAGGGGGCTTTTAATCAGCCCCAGCATTTT CASSPGQGAFNQPQHF
TRBJ2-6 - TRBV5-6 TRBD2 TGTGCCAGCAGGGGGGAGGGAACCGCTGGGGCCAACGTCCTGACTTTC CASRGEGTAGANVLTF
TRBJ1-5 - TRBV10-2 TRBD1 TGCGCCACCAGCCGGCCGGGACAGGGATATCAGCCCCAGCATTTT CATSRPGQGYQPQHF
TRBJ2-3 - TRBV6-1 TRBD2 TGTGCCAGCATGCTAGCGGGGGGGACAGATACGCAGTATTTT CASMLAGGTDTQYF
TRBJ1-6 - TRBV3-1/TRBV3-2 - TGTGCCAGCAGCCAAGATATAGTGGGGGAGGGGTATGTCGATTCACCCCTCCACTTT CASSQDIVGEGYVDSPLHF
TRBJ1-2 - TRBV3-1/TRBV3-2 - TGTGCCAGCAGAGCCAGACAGAACTATGGCTACACCTTC CASRARQNYGYTF
TRBJ1-1 - TRBV27 TRBD1 TGTGCCAGCACCCGAACAGGGGCGTGGGGCGAAGCTTTCTTT CASTRTGAWGEAFF
TRBJ1-4 - TRBV13 TRBD1 TGTGCCAGCAGCTTAAGGAACAGGGGGAATGAAAAACTGTTTTTT CASSLRNRGNEKLFF
TRBJ1-1 - TRBV12-3/TRBV12-4 - TGTGCCAGCAGTCGACAGATTAACACTGAAGCTTTCTTT CASSRQINTEAFF
TRBJ1-5 - TRBV7-8 - TGTGCCAGCAGCTTAGGCAGGGGTCGTTATATGGATCAGCCCCAGCATTTT CASSLGRGRYMDQPQHF
TRBJ2-7 - TRBV6-2/TRBV6-3 - TGTGCCAGCAGTTACGCGGCGGGCTTGGTTAACTACGAGCAGTACTTC CASSYAAGLVNYEQYF
TRBJ1-5 - TRBV6-5 - TGTGCCAGCGGGGGGTTTTTTCTGGGCAATCAGCCCCAGCATTTT CASGGFFLGNQPQHF
TRBJ1-4 - TRBV15 TRBD1 TGTGCCACCAGCAGTCTTAGGACAGGGGCTGAGACTAATGAAAAACTGTTTTTT CATSSLRTGAETNEKLFF
TRBJ2-1 few TRBV12-3/TRBV12-4 - TGTGCCAGCAGTCTCAGCTCCTACAATGAGCAGTTCTTC CASSLSSYNEQFF
TRBJ2-7 - TRBV18 TRBD1 TGTGCCAGCTCCAAGCGGACAGGTTACGAGCAGTACTTC CASSKRTGYEQYF
TRBJ1-1 - TRBV6-5 - TGTGCCAGCAGTTACTCCGGGAGTAACACTGAAGCTTTCTTT CASSYSGSNTEAFF
TRBJ2-1 - TRBV11-3 TRBD1 TGTGCCAGCAGCTCGGGACAGGGTGCGAATGAGCAGTTCTTC CASSSGQGANEQFF
TRBJ1-5 - TRBV7-9 - TGTGCCAGCAGACGAGGGGGTCAGCCCCAGCATTTT CASRRGGQPQHF
TRBJ1-2 - TRBV18 - TGTGCCAGCTCAACTTCAGCTACTTCTAGGGGCTACACCTTC CASSTSATSRGYTF
TRBJ1-2 - TRBV18 TRBD1 TGTGCCAGCTCACCACCGATAACAGGGGGTGACGGTGGCTACACCTTC CASSPPITGGDGGYTF
TRBJ2-5 - TRBV18 TRBD2 TGTGCCAGCTCACCCCGAGGACTAGCGGCCCTGGGGGCCCAGTACTTC CASSPRGLAALGAQYF
TRBJ1-2 - TRBV7-9 TRBD1 TGTGCCAGCAGCGGACAGGATAGGAGTCGGGGCTACACCTTC CASSGQDRSRGYTF
TRBJ2-2 - TRBV14 - TGTGCCAGCAGCCCGCAATTCACTTCCAAGTCCCTGAACACCGGGGAGCTGTTTTTT CASSPQFTSKSLNTGELFF
TRBJ2-6 - TRBV19 - TGTGCCAGTAGTTGGAAAGGACACCGCTCTGGGGCCAACGTCCTGACTTTC CASSWKGHRSGANVLTF